This T cell receptor (beta chain) was sequenced during a study of blood T cell repertoires in COVID-19 (dated by TCRdb to 2018 to 2020). Notes on the research overall: The collaborator samples originated in the United States, Italy and Spain and spanned the acute and convalescent phases of COVID-19. The prospective study material was composed of cDNA or gDNA derived from T cells, B-cell-depleted T cells, or PBMCs. Samples came from the ongoing ImmuneRACE study (first 160 participants) plus 1,254 subjects from 6 global collaborators. Subjects who had been exposed to COVID-19, were actively infected with it, or had recovered from it provided the deeply sampled blood TCRbeta repertoires that made up the dataset. The repertoires were released in a freely available public database intended as a resource for research on the immune response to SARS-CoV-2. Where available, HLA class I and class II types were obtained from metadata supplied by the sample provider rather than from assay-based typing. A de-identified subject ID, COVID-19 status, age in years and sex were almost always included in the sample metadata.

Collaborating institutions collected whole blood in K2EDTA tubes following their own protocols. For TCRbeta analysis, collaborator samples were shipped as frozen whole blood, as isolated PBMCs, or as DNA extracted from either sample type. TCRbeta CDR3 regions were amplified from genomic DNA using the immunoSEQ Assay, a bias-controlled multiplex PCR. Per the original workflow: The number of nucleated cells in each sample was estimated from the amplification of reference gene primers within the assay. To quantify the absolute abundance of each unique TCRbeta CDR3 rearrangement, sequence reads were collapsed and filtered. For each sample, productive Simpson clonality was calculated as the square root of Simpson's diversity index across productive rearrangements. This immuneACCESS table, as held by TCRdb, lists in-frame sequences with V and J called but not all clones. Of the missing ones, under half trace to an unresolved V gene in checked studies; the others have no known cause. V and J calls and clone size are copied from that table; D and trimming were computed from the DNA. The sample records around 170,000 clones, 88% of which are singletons. The top ten constitute 20% to 30% of the sample.

Points on this clone: This receptor's antigen is unknown. Qualities for individual bases were not recorded, and no much larger clone is one base off.

Beyond this particular receptor, the publication reports: The quantity of clinical and demographic metadata differed by source and by participant and was supplied without curation.

Sequenced sample: peripheral blood. This sequence originates from a man aged 55 to 70 with acute or convalescent COVID-19.

The bases read TGTGCCAGCAGTTACGAGACAGGGGCTGAAGCTTTCTTT. Its translation is CASSYETGAEAFF. The chain is encoded by TRBV6-5 joined to TRBJ1-1; a stretch of 8 junction bases matches TRBD1. Trimmed from V: 2 bases; trimmed from J: 6 bases; junction bases lacking a gene match: 2. The cysteine opens and the phenylalanine closes a CDR3 of 13 amino acids. The entry retains the CDR3 DNA only, 39 bases that are in frame from base 1. The germline V gene yields MNHEY for CDR1 and SVGAGI for CDR2.